The clone carrying this T cell receptor (beta chain) has only one observation. The CDR3 is 14 residues long. Germline V gene lookup returns CDR1 GTSNPN and CDR2 SVGIG (reference sequence). V was clipped by 1 base and J by 7 bases, with 13 bases between them. Original methodology: Nucleated cell counts were estimated from reference gene primer amplification. This table comes from immunoSEQ multiplex PCR, and its TCRdb copy is limited to in-frame clones, with some not included. The DNA gave D and trimming, while V, J and clone size come from that table. Of tens of thousands of clones listed, about 91% are singletons. The data were taken from a study of blood T cell repertoires in COVID-19. Study details: The samples span acute and convalescent COVID-19 from the United States, Italy and Spain. T cells, B-cell-depleted T cells, or PBMCs supplied cDNA or gDNA.

The origin of this receptor is a woman older than 75 with acute or convalescent COVID-19. The chain couples TRBV30 to TRBJ1-4; D might be TRBD1 (5 bases). Material for sequencing was peripheral blood. The CDR3 sequence is CAWSAGGMAEKLFF. The CDR3 DNA is TGTGCCTGGAGTGCTGGGGGGATGGCTGAAAAACTGTTTTTT.